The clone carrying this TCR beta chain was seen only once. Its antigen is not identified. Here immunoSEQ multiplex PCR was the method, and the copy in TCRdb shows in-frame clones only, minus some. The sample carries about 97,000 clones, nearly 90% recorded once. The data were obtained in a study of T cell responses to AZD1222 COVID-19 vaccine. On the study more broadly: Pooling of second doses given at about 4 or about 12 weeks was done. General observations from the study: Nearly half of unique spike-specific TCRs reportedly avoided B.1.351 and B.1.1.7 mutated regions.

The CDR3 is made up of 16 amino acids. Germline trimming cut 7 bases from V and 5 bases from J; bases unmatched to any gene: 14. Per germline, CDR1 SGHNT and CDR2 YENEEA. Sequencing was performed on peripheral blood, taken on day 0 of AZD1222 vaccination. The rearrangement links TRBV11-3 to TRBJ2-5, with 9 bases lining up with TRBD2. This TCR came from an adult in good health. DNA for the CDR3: TGTGCCAGCACCACAGTTGGCGTCAGCGGGGGGGAGACCCAGTACTTC. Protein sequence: CASTTVGVSGGETQYF.